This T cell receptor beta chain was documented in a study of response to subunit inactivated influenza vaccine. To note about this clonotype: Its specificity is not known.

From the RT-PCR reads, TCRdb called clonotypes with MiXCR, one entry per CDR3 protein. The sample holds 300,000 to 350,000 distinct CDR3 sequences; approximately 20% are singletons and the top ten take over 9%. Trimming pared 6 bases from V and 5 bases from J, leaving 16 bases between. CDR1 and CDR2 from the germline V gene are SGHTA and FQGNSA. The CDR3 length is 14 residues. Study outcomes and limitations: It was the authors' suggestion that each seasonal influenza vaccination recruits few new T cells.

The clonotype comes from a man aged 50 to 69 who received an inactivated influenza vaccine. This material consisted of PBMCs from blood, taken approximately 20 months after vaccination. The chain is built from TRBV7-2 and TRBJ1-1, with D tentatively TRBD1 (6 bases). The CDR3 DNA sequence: TGTGCCAGCAGTCCCTCGACAGGAAGAACTGAAGCTTTCTTT. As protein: CASSPSTGRTEAFF.